These 31 T cell receptor beta chains were sequenced from one sample in a study of graft-versus-host responses after intestinal transplantation. The data were produced by immunoSEQ multiplex PCR, yet TCRdb's version contains in-frame clones alone and is incomplete. The sample consists of tens of thousands of clones, around 93% of them appearing once. This specimen consisted of PBMCs, obtained 98 days after intestinal transplantation. The receptors shown here come from a human patient who received an intestinal transplant, so some T cells may come from the graft donor.

This chain links TRBV5-6 with TRBJ1-2, with TRBD1 matching 9 bases. The ends lost 7 bases at V and 4 bases at J; junction bases unmatched: 8. This CDR3 contains 14 residues. Germline CDR1 is SGHDT and CDR2 is YYEEEE. The CDR3 region is CASDADRGSYGYTF. CDR3 nucleotides: TGTGCCAGCGACGCCGACAGGGGGAGCTATGGCTACACCTTC.

The J gene is TRBJ2-7, the V gene TRBV6-1; D might be TRBD1 (6 bases). V dropped 2 bases and J dropped 3 bases, with 11 bases sitting between them. This CDR3 region has 14 residues. CDR1 MNHNS and CDR2 SASEGT come from the germline V gene. The CDR3 loop is CASSEPGAFYEQYF. The CDR3 coding sequence is TGTGCCAGCAGTGAACCAGGGGCCTTCTACGAGCAGTACTTC.

This chain joins TRBV6-5 and TRBJ2-1, with a tentative D call TRBD1 (6 bases). CDR1 is MNHEY and CDR2 is SVGAGI in the germline V gene. CDR3 length: 13 amino acids. The V end was cut by 4 bases, the J end by 6 bases, with 10 bases between. The CDR3 is CASSWDKLNEQFF. CDR3 coding DNA: TGTGCCAGCAGTTGGGACAAACTCAATGAGCAGTTCTTC.

This chain links TRBV2 with TRBJ1-1, with 7 bases that match TRBD1. V shed 6 bases and J 0 bases; nucleotides not matched to a gene: 7. The CDR3 contains 15 residues. Germline V gene lookup returns CDR1 SNHLY and CDR2 FYNNEI. As DNA, the CDR3 is TGTGCCAGCAGCGAACACAGGGGAATGAACACTGAAGCTTTCTTT. As protein: CASSEHRGMNTEAFF.

The chain carries TRBV19 and TRBJ2-5; D uncertain. CDR3 length: 12 amino acids. Trimming pared 5 bases from V and 10 bases from J, leaving 14 bases between. The germline gives CDR1 LNHDA, CDR2 SQIVND (reference sequence). The CDR3 loop reads CASSARTEFQYF. The CDR3 coding sequence is TGTGCCAGTAGTGCCAGAACAGAGTTCCAGTACTTC.

This clone appeared once. V is TRBV6-5 and J is TRBJ1-5; D is undetermined. The CDR3 is 14 amino acids. Germline values: CDR1 MNHEY, CDR2 SVGAGI. Between the trimmed V and J ends, which lost 5 bases and 7 bases, there was a span of 15 bases. CDR3 DNA sequence: TGTGCCAGCAGTGAAGTGGGTCTCGGGCAGCCCCAGCATTTT. It codes for CASSEVGLGQPQHF.

This chain links TRBV5-1 with TRBJ2-7; 16 nucleotides align to TRBD2. The CDR3 extends over 19 amino acids. The V and J ends lost 1 base and 3 bases, in that order; junction bases with no gene match: 10. Germline loops: CDR1 SGHRS, CDR2 YFSETQ. CDR3 nucleotides: TGCGCCAGCAGCTTGATGGGACTAGCGGGAGGGCCAAAAAACTACGAGCAGTACTTC. Translating gives CASSLMGLAGGPKNYEQYF.

The chain couples TRBV4-2 to TRBJ2-3; 7 bases fit TRBD1. The CDR3 totals 15 residues. Germline CDR1 is LGHNA and CDR2 is YNFKEQ. V trimming: 0 bases; J trimming: 4 bases; junction bases outside the gene matches: 4. The chain's CDR3 is CASSQDFRGPDTQYF. The CDR3 DNA reads as TGTGCCAGCAGCCAAGATTTTAGGGGGCCAGATACGCAGTATTTT.

Turning to this clone: Other nucleotide sequences in the sample specify the same CDR3. The chain combines TRBV2 with TRBJ2-1; D uncertain. The CDR3 has 17 amino acids. The germline V gene encodes CDR1 SNHLY and CDR2 FYNNEI. V was shortened by 2 bases and J by 3 bases, with 17 bases between the two germline ends. The CDR3 loop is CASSERNPPFLYNEQFF. The CDR3 bases are TGTGCCAGCAGTGAAAGGAATCCACCGTTTCTCTACAATGAGCAGTTCTTC.

This chain uses TRBV11-2 with TRBJ1-5; 7 bases map to TRBD1. CDR1 is SGHAT and CDR2 is FQNNGV in the germline V gene. With 0 bases clipped from V and 7 bases from J, the junction kept 9 bases outside the gene matches. This CDR3 has 16 residues. The chain's CDR3 is CASSLEVHRGRQPQHF. CDR3 DNA sequence: TGTGCCAGCAGCTTAGAGGTACACAGGGGAAGGCAGCCCCAGCATTTT. Full variable domain (rest looked up from reference TRBV11-2 and TRBJ1-5): EAGVAQSPRYKIIEKRQSVAFWCNPISGHATLYWYQQILGQGPKLLIQFQNNGVVDDSQLPKDRFSAERLKGVDSTLKIQPAKLEDSAVYLCASSLEVHRGRQPQHFGDGTRLSIL.

This sequence joins TRBV7-6 and TRBJ1-5, with D possibly TRBD1 on 5 matching bases. Trimming took off 2 bases at V and 7 bases at J, with 9 bases between the two ends. CDR3 length equals 13 residues. Germline V gene lookup returns CDR1 SGHVS and CDR2 FNYEAQ. This CDR3 reads CASSLQGGQPQHF. CDR3 coding DNA: TGTGCCAGCAGCTTACAGGGTGGGCAGCCCCAGCATTTT.

This chain joins TRBV6-5 and TRBJ2-3, with D possibly TRBD1 on 6 matching bases. The CDR3 sequence is 15 residues long. Trimming shortened V by 5 bases and J by 2 bases, and 14 bases separated the two germline ends. The germline V gene encodes CDR1 MNHEY and CDR2 SVGAGI. In DNA form, the CDR3 reads TGTGCCAGCAGTCGTACAGGGACCGTCACAGATACGCAGTATTTT. Residues: CASSRTGTVTDTQYF.

The chain recombines TRBV29-1 with TRBJ1-1; D ambiguous. CDR3 length: 10 residues. Germline assignment: CDR1 SQVTM and CDR2 ANQGSEA. Trimming cost V 7 bases and J 1 base, with 4 bases left between them. The CDR3 sequence is CSDRNTEAFF. The CDR3 coding sequence is TGCAGCGACAGGAACACTGAAGCTTTCTTT.

The rearrangement uses TRBV6-4 and TRBJ1-6, with a possible D match to TRBD1 (5 bases). This CDR3 is built from 16 residues. V lost 5 bases to trimming and J lost 7 bases, with 18 bases between them. Germline V gene lookup returns CDR1 MRHNA and CDR2 SNTAGT. This chain's CDR3 is CASSSSPVAGNSPLHF. For the CDR3, the DNA is TGTGCCAGCAGTTCCTCCCCCGTGGCAGGGAATTCACCCCTCCACTTT.

This chain links TRBV6-1 with TRBJ1-1, with D uncertain. V lost 7 bases and J 1 base, leaving 4 bases between the germline ends. Germline-derived CDR1 and CDR2 are MNHNS and SASEGT. The CDR3 has 11 amino acids. CDR3 region: CASTGNTEAFF. CDR3 DNA sequence: TGTGCCAGCACAGGGAACACTGAAGCTTTCTTT.

This rearrangement joins TRBV19 to TRBJ2-3; D might be TRBD2 (5 bases). V lost 5 bases and J 3 bases, leaving 9 bases between the germline ends. The CDR3 sequence is 13 residues long. Germline V gives CDR1 LNHDA, CDR2 SQIVND (reference sequence). CDR3 nucleotide sequence: TGTGCCAGTAGTCCCTCGGGGACAGATACGCAGTATTTT. As protein: CASSPSGTDTQYF.

The CDR3 DNA is TGTGCCAGTCTATCGGGGGAACGTGGCTACACCTTC. Amino acid sequence: CASLSGERGYTF. The rearrangement uses TRBV6-5 and TRBJ1-2; D is perhaps TRBD1 (5 bases). Trimming left V 9 bases short and J 7 bases short, with 15 bases between. The CDR3 length is 12 residues. Per germline, CDR1 MNHEY and CDR2 SVGAGI.

The chain uses TRBV29-1 and TRBJ2-1; D remains ambiguous. Trimming took 3 bases from V and 4 from J, leaving 4 bases between them. The germline V gene encodes CDR1 SQVTM and CDR2 ANQGSEA. This CDR3 region has 11 residues. The CDR3 DNA is TGCAGCGTTGACGATTACAATGAGCAGTTCTTC. It encodes CSVDDYNEQFF.

This chain connects TRBV11-3 to TRBJ1-2, with unresolved D. Germline CDR1 is SGHNT and CDR2 is YENEEA. This CDR3 spans 14 amino acids. V gave up 5 bases and J gave up 4 bases, with 14 bases separating them. This CDR3 is CASSLGKARYGYTF. DNA of the CDR3: TGTGCCAGCAGCCTAGGTAAGGCCCGCTATGGCTACACCTTC.

The CDR3 region is CASSIRRGGNTEAFF. As DNA, the CDR3 is TGTGCCAGCAGTATTAGAAGAGGAGGCAACACTGAAGCTTTCTTT. This chain connects TRBV6-9 to TRBJ1-1; no clear D gene. Between the trimmed V and J ends, which lost 5 bases and 2 bases, there was a span of 15 bases. Germline CDR1 is MNHGY and CDR2 is SVAAGI. The CDR3 is 15 amino acids.

The chain links TRBV28 to TRBJ2-7; 8 positions match TRBD1. After removal of 6 bases from V and 0 bases from J, the junction contained 7 bases not matched to a gene. The CDR3 has 15 amino acids. Germline CDR1 and CDR2: MDHEN and SYDVKM. This CDR3 is CASRTGTGLSYEQYF. The DNA of the CDR3 is TGTGCCAGCAGAACCGGGACAGGCCTCTCCTACGAGCAGTACTTC.

The chain employs TRBV6-1 and TRBJ1-5; weak D call: TRBD1 (5 bases). The CDR3 extends over 16 amino acids. Germline V gives CDR1 MNHNS, CDR2 SASEGT. V was pared by 0 bases and J by 0 bases, with 9 bases between. The CDR3 loop is CASSEARGYSNQPQHF. In DNA form, the CDR3 reads TGTGCCAGCAGTGAAGCGCGGGGGTATAGCAATCAGCCCCAGCATTTT.

J is TRBJ2-4 and V is TRBV29-1; 9 nucleotides agree with TRBD1. V dropped 1 base and J dropped 9; count of bases not matched to a gene: 4. The V gene's germline CDR1 is SQVTM and CDR2 ANQGSEA. The CDR3 extends over 13 amino acids. The CDR3 DNA sequence: TGCAGCGTTGAAGGGAGGGACAGGGCCATTCAGTACTTC. Residues: CSVEGRDRAIQYF.

The chain carries TRBV4-1 and TRBJ2-3; 13 bases agree with TRBD2. Germline trimming cut 3 bases from V and 0 bases from J; bases unmatched to any gene: 0. CDR1 MGHRA and CDR2 YSYEKL come from the germline V gene. This CDR3 has 16 amino acids. The CDR3 nucleotides read TGCGCCAGCAGCCAGGGACTAGCGGGGAGCACAGATACGCAGTATTTT. The encoded protein is CASSQGLAGSTDTQYF.

The V and J genes are TRBV27 and TRBJ2-7; D uncertain. The V and J ends lost 2 bases and 5 bases respectively, with 10 bases between them. CDR3 size: 13 residues. CDR1 and CDR2 from the germline V gene are MNHEY and SMNVEV (reference sequence). The CDR3 region has the DNA TGTGCCAGCAGTTTAGGGCTGGGGAACGAGCAGTACTTC. Amino acids: CASSLGLGNEQYF.

The V and J genes are TRBV11-2 and TRBJ2-7, with D maybe TRBD1 (5 bases). The germline gives CDR1 SGHAT, CDR2 FQNNGV. CDR3 length: 15 residues. Trimming stripped 1 base from V and 2 bases from J, with 12 bases between. DNA of the CDR3: TGTGCCAGCAGCTTAGTCGGCAGGGATCCCTACGAGCAGTACTTC. This translates into CASSLVGRDPYEQYF.

The chain couples TRBV4-1 to TRBJ2-5; a possible D gene is TRBD2 (6 bases). Trimming stripped 5 bases from V and 0 bases from J, with 16 bases between. The CDR3 is 16 amino acids. Germline CDR1 MGHRA, CDR2 YSYEKL. CDR3 residues: CASSAGWWGDQETQYF. The CDR3, as DNA: TGCGCCAGCAGCGCTGGCTGGTGGGGGGACCAAGAGACCCAGTACTTC.

The chain combines TRBV6-5 with TRBJ1-2; weak D call: TRBD1 (6 bases). This CDR3 region has 14 residues. Trimming stripped 6 bases from V and 2 bases from J, with 13 bases between. Looked up from germline, CDR1 is MNHEY and CDR2 is SVGAGI. The CDR3 is CASSEDTGNYGYTF. For the CDR3, the DNA is TGTGCCAGCAGCGAAGACACAGGGAACTATGGCTACACCTTC.

The chain couples TRBV4-1 to TRBJ2-2, with 9 bases fitting TRBD1. The germline gives CDR1 MGHRA, CDR2 YSYEKL. The junction had 0 bases not matched to a gene; V was cut back by 3 bases and J by 7 bases. CDR3 length equals 13 residues. CDR3 in DNA: TGCGCCAGCAGCCAGACAGGGGGCGGGGAGCTGTTTTTT. Its translation: CASSQTGGGELFF.

The chain links TRBV30 to TRBJ1-5, with TRBD1 as a possible D gene (6 bases). Germline V lookup: CDR1 GTSNPN, CDR2 SVGIG (reference sequence). Trimming took 3 bases from V and 0 from J, leaving 12 bases between them. The CDR3 loop spans 15 amino acids. CDR3 sequence: CAWSGQQGSNQPQHF. The CDR3 region has the DNA TGTGCCTGGAGCGGACAGCAGGGTAGCAATCAGCCCCAGCATTTT.

The chain employs TRBV5-6 and TRBJ1-2; 7 positions agree with TRBD1. The junction had 9 bases not matched to a gene; V was cut back by 5 bases and J by 8 bases. This CDR3 has 13 residues. Germline V gives CDR1 SGHDT, CDR2 YYEEEE. The CDR3 here is CASSLTGTDGYTF. CDR3 nucleotide sequence: TGTGCCAGCAGTTTGACAGGGACGGACGGCTACACCTTC.